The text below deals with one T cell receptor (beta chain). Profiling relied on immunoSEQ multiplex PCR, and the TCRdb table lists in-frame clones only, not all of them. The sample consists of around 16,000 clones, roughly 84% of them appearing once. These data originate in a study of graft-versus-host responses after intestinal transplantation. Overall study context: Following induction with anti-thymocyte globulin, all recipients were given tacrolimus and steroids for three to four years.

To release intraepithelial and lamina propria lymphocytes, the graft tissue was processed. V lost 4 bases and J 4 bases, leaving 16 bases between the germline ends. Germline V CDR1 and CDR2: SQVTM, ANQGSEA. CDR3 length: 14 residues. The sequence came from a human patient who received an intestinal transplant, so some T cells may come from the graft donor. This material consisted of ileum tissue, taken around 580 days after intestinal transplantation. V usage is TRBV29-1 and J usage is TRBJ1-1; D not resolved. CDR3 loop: CSVVGLDWVTEAFF. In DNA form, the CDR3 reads TGCAGCGTTGTTGGTTTAGACTGGGTCACTGAAGCTTTCTTT.